This entry concerns a single T cell receptor (beta chain). Produced via immunoSEQ multiplex PCR; TCRdb's table is partial and in-frame only. The data hold about 120,000 clones, with approximately 94% observed a single time. Per germline, CDR1 KGHSH and CDR2 LQKENI. This CDR3 contains 13 residues. V was cut by 4 bases and J by 4 bases, with 10 bases left in between. These data belong to a study of siplizumab effects on memory and regulatory T cells. Input material: non-Treg CD4+ T cells sorted from blood. V gene TRBV18 combines with J gene TRBJ2-5; D unresolved. The sequence derives from a human donor in good health. The CDR3 spells CASSLASSETQYF. CDR3 DNA sequence: TGTGCCAGCTCACTCGCCAGTTCAGAGACCCAGTACTTC.